The text below deals with one T cell receptor beta chain. Trimming pared 4 bases from V and 5 bases from J, leaving 12 bases between. Germline V gene sequence: CDR1 SGHTA, CDR2 FQGNSA. The CDR3 length is 13 residues. The data were taken from a study of blood T cell repertoires in COVID-19. Study overall: The United States, Italy and Spain were the sources of the acute and convalescent COVID-19 samples. T cells, B-cell-depleted T cells, or PBMCs supplied cDNA or gDNA.

Authors' processing steps: Reference gene primer amplification in the assay estimated nucleated cell counts. Only in-frame clones appear in the TCRdb table, and some are missing; sequencing was by immunoSEQ multiplex PCR. V and J calls and clone size are given by that table; D and trimming were obtained from the DNA. The sample records 85,000 to 120,000 clones, around 90% being singletons. Followed over time, Seattle patients had been enrolled while infection was active. Source material: peripheral blood. The clonotype was recovered from a woman aged 45-65 years with COVID-19, enrolled during active disease. The chain employs TRBV7-2 and TRBJ2-7; D gene unclear. As DNA, the CDR3 is TGTGCCAGCAGCTCTGCGACAACCCACGAGCAGTACTTC. Protein product: CASSSATTHEQYF.